The entry below describes one T cell receptor (beta chain). Moderate-to-severe activity, CAS ≥3, NOSPECS ≥4 and a duration under 3 months were seen in donors with ophthalmopathy. Clinical symptoms, serum thyroxine, TRAb, thyroid ultrasound and orbital computed tomography formed the basis of diagnosis. Amplified material comprised TCR beta CDR3 regions derived from RNA transcripts. The first-round RT-PCR employed HTBI primers together with the Qiagen OneStep RT-PCR kit. A multiplex PCR was then performed as the second round. TCRdb independently ran MiXCR on the multiplex PCR reads; one entry per CDR3 protein. The top ten clones hold around 5.8% of a sample with under 200,000 distinct CDR3 sequences, approximately 40% of them seen once. Germline V lookup: CDR1 SEHNR, CDR2 FQNEAQ (reference sequence). Trimming shortened V by 4 bases and J by 4 bases, and 11 bases separated the two germline ends. The CDR3 has 14 amino acids.

The record originates from a study of Graves' ophthalmopathy and Graves' hyperthyroidism. Study overall: There was a collection of peripheral blood at initial diagnosis, before any treatment.

The chain joins TRBV7-9 to TRBJ1-3; the D gene is possibly TRBD1 (6 bases). This receptor was obtained from a woman aged 40-49 years with Graves' ophthalmopathy. Sequenced sample: peripheral blood. The CDR3 loop reads CASSYTGSGNTIYF. The DNA for the CDR3 is TGTGCCAGCAGCTATACAGGGTCGGGAAACACCATATATTTT.